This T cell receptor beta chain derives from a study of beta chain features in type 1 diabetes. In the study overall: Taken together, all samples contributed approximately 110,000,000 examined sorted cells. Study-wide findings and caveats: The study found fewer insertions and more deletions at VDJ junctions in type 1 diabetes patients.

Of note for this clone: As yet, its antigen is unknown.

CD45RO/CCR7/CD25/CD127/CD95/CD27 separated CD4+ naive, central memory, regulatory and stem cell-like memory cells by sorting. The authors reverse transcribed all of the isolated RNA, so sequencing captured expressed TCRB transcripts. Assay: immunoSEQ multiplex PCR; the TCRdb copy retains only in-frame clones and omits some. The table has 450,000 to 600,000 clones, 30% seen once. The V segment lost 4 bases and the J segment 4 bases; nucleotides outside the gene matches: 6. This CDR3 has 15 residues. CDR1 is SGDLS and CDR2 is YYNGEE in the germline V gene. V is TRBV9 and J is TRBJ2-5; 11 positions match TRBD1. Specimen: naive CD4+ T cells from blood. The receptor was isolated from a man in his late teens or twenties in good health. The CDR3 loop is CASSLDRGQGETQYF. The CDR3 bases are TGTGCCAGCAGCCTGGACAGGGGGCAGGGAGAGACCCAGTACTTC.